The present entry profiles one T cell receptor beta chain with its context. This specimen belongs to a study of blood T cell repertoires in COVID-19. For the study at large: T cells, B-cell-depleted T cells, or PBMCs provided the cDNA or gDNA that served as material.

V lost 4 bases, J lost 2 bases, and 15 bases lay in between. The CDR3 consists of 15 residues. CDR1 SGHKS and CDR2 YYEKEE come from the germline V gene (reference sequence). Profiled with immunoSEQ multiplex PCR; TCRdb holds only in-frame clones, not every one. The repertoire consists of just under 350,000 clones, with about 90% occurring once and the leading ten covering more than 3%. Source material: peripheral blood. This clonotype was sampled from a woman under 30 who had recovered from COVID-19. This sequence joins TRBV5-5 and TRBJ2-5; maybe TRBD2 (6 bases). CDR3 DNA: TGTGCCAGCAGCATTGCCGGGGGAGGTCAAGAGACCCAGTACTTC. As protein: CASSIAGGGQETQYF.